This passage covers 22 T cell receptor beta chains from one sample sequenced in a study of cytomegalovirus exposure and HLA in healthy donors. This PCR relied on a set of 60 Vbeta primers and 13 Jbeta primers. The protocol was immunoSEQ multiplex PCR, while the TCRdb copy is restricted to in-frame clones and leaves out a portion. The sample lists roughly 240,000 clones, over 75% occurring once. The sequencing input was PBMCs. These receptors all come from a boy younger than 18 in good health and CMV-seronegative.

V gene TRBV19 combines with J gene TRBJ2-6; weak D call: TRBD1 (6 bases). CDR3 length: 17 residues. From germline, CDR1 is LNHDA and CDR2 SQIVND (reference sequence). Trimming took off 6 bases at V and 0 bases at J, with 15 bases between the two ends. CDR3 residues: CASSLQGESSGANVLTF. In DNA, the CDR3 is TGTGCCAGTAGCCTACAGGGAGAATCCTCTGGGGCCAACGTCCTGACTTTC.

The chain couples TRBV5-4 to TRBJ2-6; D is undetermined. The V end was cut by 2 bases, the J end by 0 bases, with 9 bases between. Per germline, CDR1 SGHNT and CDR2 YYREEE (reference sequence). This CDR3 spans 16 amino acids. The CDR3 DNA sequence: TGTGCCAGCAGCTTTTTGGCCAACTCTGGGGCCAACGTCCTGACTTTC. Amino acid sequence: CASSFLANSGANVLTF.

The chain couples TRBV29-1 to TRBJ2-5; D unclear. This CDR3 has 12 amino acids. Per germline, CDR1 SQVTM and CDR2 ANQGSEA. The germline V and J ends were trimmed by 1 base and 1 base, with 4 bases remaining between them. This CDR3 is CSVEVSQETQYF. CDR3 coding DNA: TGCAGCGTTGAAGTCAGCCAAGAGACCCAGTACTTC.

This clone turned up a few times. The genes are TRBV15 and TRBJ2-2; 12 bases align to TRBD2. The CDR3 has 16 amino acids. The trim removed 3 bases at V and 6 bases at J, leaving 5 bases unmatched. In germline, CDR1 is LNHNV, CDR2 YYDKDF (reference sequence). CDR3 region: CATSRTSGSPSGELFF. The DNA for the CDR3 is TGTGCCACCAGCAGGACTAGCGGGAGCCCCTCCGGGGAGCTGTTTTTT.

V is TRBV9 and J is TRBJ2-7; 10 bases match TRBD1. The CDR3 totals 14 residues. Germline CDR1 is SGDLS and CDR2 is YYNGEE. The V segment lost 2 bases and the J segment 6 bases; nucleotides outside the gene matches: 5. The CDR3 reads CASSVPGQGPEQYF. CDR3 DNA: TGTGCCAGCAGCGTCCCGGGACAGGGGCCCGAGCAGTACTTC. Using reference TRBV9 and TRBJ2-7 for the parts outside the CDR3, the full variable domain is DSGVTQTPKHLITATGQRVTLRCSPRSGDLSVYWYQQSLDQGLQFLIQYYNGEERAKGNILERFSAQQFPDLHSELNLSSLELGDSALYFCASSVPGQGPEQYFGPGTRLTVT.

The CDR3 bases are TGTGCCAGCAGTCAGGGTTGGGAAAAACTGTTTTTT. It is translated as CASSQGWEKLFF. The chain joins TRBV7-9 to TRBJ1-4, with D possibly TRBD1 on 5 matching bases. Trimming pared 6 bases from V and 8 bases from J, leaving 10 bases between. This CDR3 is built from 12 residues. The germline V gene encodes CDR1 SEHNR and CDR2 FQNEAQ (reference sequence).

The rearrangement uses TRBV5-1 and TRBJ1-4; 7 positions match TRBD1. V was pared by 7 bases and J by 0 bases, with 6 bases of the junction left unmatched. The V gene's germline CDR1 is SGHRS and CDR2 YFSETQ. The CDR3 totals 15 residues. The CDR3 nucleotides are TGCGCCAGCCAGGTTGGGACAGCAACTAATGAAAAACTGTTTTTT. It is translated as CASQVGTATNEKLFF.

The J gene is TRBJ2-2, the V gene TRBV19; 8 bases fit TRBD1. Germline V lookup: CDR1 LNHDA, CDR2 SQIVND (reference sequence). This CDR3 spans 13 amino acids. V trimming: 3 bases; J trimming: 7 bases; junction bases outside the gene matches: 1. CDR3 amino acids: CASSIDRGGELFF. In DNA form, the CDR3 reads TGTGCCAGTAGTATCGACAGGGGCGGGGAGCTGTTTTTT.

This chain links TRBV6-6 with TRBJ2-2; 12 bases align to TRBD2. The length of the CDR3 is 16 residues. CDR1 is MNHNY and CDR2 is SVGAGI in the germline V gene (reference sequence). V shed 5 bases, J shed 6 bases, and the junction held 7 bases outside the gene matches. In DNA, the CDR3 is TGTGCCAGCAGTATCCTAGCGGGAGGGCCTTCCGGGGAGCTGTTTTTT. It encodes CASSILAGGPSGELFF.

The rearrangement joins TRBV12-5 to TRBJ2-1, with 9 positions matching TRBD2. CDR1 is LGHNT and CDR2 is FRNRAP in the germline V gene. Trimming cost V 5 bases and J 5 bases; bases outside gene matches: 13. There are 17 residues in the CDR3. CDR3 residues: CASGHQPRGGPNNEQFF. The CDR3 nucleotides read TGTGCTAGTGGTCACCAGCCGCGGGGGGGCCCCAACAATGAGCAGTTCTTC. The full variable domain, completed using reference TRBV12-5 and TRBJ2-1, is DARVTQTPRHKVTEMGQEVTMRCQPILGHNTVFWYRQTMMQGLELLAYFRNRAPLDDSGMPKDRFSAEMPDATLATLKIQPSEPRDSAVYFCASGHQPRGGPNNEQFFGPGTRLTVL.

For the CDR3, the DNA is TGCAGCGTTGAGGGCCCGCGGGGCGGCTACACCTTC. Translating it yields CSVEGPRGGYTF. The chain joins TRBV29-1 to TRBJ1-2; tentative D call: TRBD1 (5 bases). V lost 3 bases and J 8 bases, leaving 13 bases between the germline ends. The CDR3 loop spans 12 amino acids. Germline V gene lookup returns CDR1 SQVTM and CDR2 ANQGSEA.

The chain couples TRBV19 to TRBJ1-1, with D perhaps TRBD1 (5 bases). Trimming took off 1 base at V and 5 bases at J, with 17 bases between the two ends. Germline CDR1 is LNHDA and CDR2 is SQIVND (reference sequence). This CDR3 has 16 residues. The CDR3 sequence is CASSIGGDGGKTEAFF. CDR3 nucleotide sequence: TGTGCCAGTAGTATAGGTGGGGACGGGGGGAAGACTGAAGCTTTCTTT. Supplemented by reference TRBV19 and TRBJ1-1, the full variable domain reads DGGITQSPKYLFRKEGQNVTLSCEQNLNHDAMYWYRQDPGQGLRLIYYSQIVNDFQKGDIAEGYSVSREKKESFPLTVTSAQKNPTAFYLCASSIGGDGGKTEAFFGQGTRLTVV.

This clone was seen only a few times. The chain employs TRBV19 and TRBJ1-1, with TRBD1 identical over 8 bases. The V gene end was trimmed by 5 bases and the J gene end by 5 bases; junction bases not matched to a gene: 7. Germline CDR1 reads LNHDA; CDR2 reads SQIVND (reference sequence). The CDR3 loop spans 14 amino acids. DNA of the CDR3: TGTGCCAGTAGTCAATACAGGGGGGGGACTGAAGCTTTCTTT. It codes for CASSQYRGGTEAFF.

The genes are TRBV18 and TRBJ1-2, with 9 positions matching TRBD1. CDR3 size: 16 residues. CDR1 and CDR2 from the germline V gene are KGHSH and LQKENI. V was pared by 2 bases and J by 2 bases, with 6 bases of the junction left unmatched. The CDR3 region is CASSPTGTGSNYGYTF. The CDR3 nucleotides read TGTGCCAGCTCACCAACCGGGACAGGGTCCAACTATGGCTACACCTTC. Full variable domain (missing parts from reference TRBV18 and TRBJ1-2): NAGVMQNPRHLVRRRGQEARLRCSPMKGHSHVYWYRQLPEEGLKFMVYLQKENIIDESGMPKERFSAEFPKEGPSILRIQQVVRGDSAAYFCASSPTGTGSNYGYTFGSGTRLTVV.

The chain links TRBV5-4 to TRBJ2-7, with TRBD2 matching 10 bases. The trim removed 1 base at V and 6 bases at J, leaving 4 bases unmatched. This CDR3 spans 14 amino acids. Germline V lookup: CDR1 SGHNT, CDR2 YYREEE (reference sequence). CDR3 DNA sequence: TGTGCCAGCAGCTTGACTAGCGGGATCGGCGAGCAGTACTTC. Amino acids: CASSLTSGIGEQYF.

The chain couples TRBV7-8 to TRBJ1-5; the match to TRBD1 covers 8 bases. This CDR3 has 18 amino acids. Per germline, CDR1 SGHVS and CDR2 FQNEAQ. The V and J ends lost 1 base and 2 bases, in that order; junction bases with no gene match: 10. The CDR3 here is CASSLVRRGLVGNQPQHF. The CDR3 DNA reads TGTGCCAGCAGCTTAGTCCGCAGGGGGCTCGTAGGCAATCAGCCCCAGCATTTT.

The rearrangement uses TRBV30 and TRBJ1-5, with 7 bases lining up with TRBD1. Germline V CDR1 and CDR2: GTSNPN, SVGIG (reference sequence). Unmatched junction bases numbered 3, after V lost 1 base and J lost 3 bases. The CDR3 totals 14 residues. CDR3 coding DNA: TGTGCCTGGAGTGCGACAGGGTCCAATCAGCCCCAGCATTTT. Amino acids: CAWSATGSNQPQHF.

This chain joins TRBV11-3 and TRBJ1-1, with 7 nucleotides matching TRBD1. V dropped 1 base and J dropped 4; count of bases not matched to a gene: 3. Looked up from germline, CDR1 is SGHNT and CDR2 is YENEEA. There are 14 residues in the CDR3. CDR3 protein: CASSLGQGFTEAFF. The DNA for the CDR3 is TGTGCCAGCAGCTTAGGACAGGGCTTCACTGAAGCTTTCTTT.

J is TRBJ1-2 and V is TRBV27, with D possibly TRBD1 on 6 matching bases. The CDR3 consists of 13 residues. Looked up from germline, CDR1 is MNHEY and CDR2 is SMNVEV (reference sequence). The V end lost 10 bases, the J end lost 3 bases, and 15 bases lay between the germline ends. CDR3 nucleotide sequence: TGTGCCACTACCAAGTCAGGGGACTATGGCTACACCTTC. As protein: CATTKSGDYGYTF.

The V call is TRBV5-1, the J call TRBJ2-5, with a weak D call TRBD2 (5 bases). V lost 2 bases, J lost 1 base, and 12 bases lay in between. Germline V CDR1 and CDR2: SGHRS, YFSETQ. This CDR3 comprises 15 residues. In nucleotides, the CDR3 is TGCGCCAGCAGCTTCGCCGGAACTAGCCAAGAGACCCAGTACTTC. Amino acid sequence: CASSFAGTSQETQYF. The full variable domain, completed using reference TRBV5-1 and TRBJ2-5, is KAGVTQTPRYLIKTRGQQVTLSCSPISGHRSVSWYQQTPGQGLQFLFEYFSETQRNKGNFPGRFSGRQFSNSRSEMNVSTLELGDSALYLCASSFAGTSQETQYFGPGTRLLVL.

This chain connects TRBV30 to TRBJ1-1; 9 nucleotides line up with TRBD1. V was pared by 5 bases and J by 5 bases, with 3 bases of the junction left unmatched. The CDR3 is made up of 12 amino acids. Per the germline V gene, CDR1 is GTSNPN and CDR2 is SVGIG (reference sequence). The CDR3 DNA is TGTGCCTGGGGGACAGGGCAGACTGAAGCTTTCTTT. Its protein product is CAWGTGQTEAFF.

The V and J genes are TRBV14 and TRBJ2-7, with 13 bases identical to TRBD2. Germline V lookup: CDR1 SGHDN, CDR2 FVKESK. The CDR3 is 17 residues long. V lost 0 bases and J lost 6; bases outside the gene matches: 8. Here the CDR3 reads CASSQDGGLAGAGEQYF. In nucleotides, the CDR3 is TGTGCCAGCAGCCAAGATGGTGGACTAGCGGGAGCGGGCGAGCAGTACTTC.